The sample holds a few counts of the clone carrying this T cell receptor beta chain. What it binds is unknown. The read halts 3 residues ahead of the CDR3 end, with the missing end drawn from the germline J gene. Reduced serum IgG, IgA and/or IgM plus specific antibody deficiency defined CVID. Patients and controls were mostly of Caucasian heritage. Blood came from CVID subjects not ill and not taking immunomodulatory or immunosuppressive medication. Germline V lookup: CDR1 MNHEY, CDR2 SVGEGT. The CDR3 has 14 residues. V shed 7 bases and J shed 2 bases, with 14 bases lying between them. This entry comes from a study of T cell clonality in common variable immunodeficiency. Study-wide findings and caveats: Reportedly, TCR beta sequences from common variable immunodeficiency showed fewer deletions and N-nucleotide insertions.

Clones were sequenced by immunoSEQ multiplex PCR, and TCRdb holds only the in-frame ones, with some missing. The repertoire shows just under 5,500 clones, none seen only once; the top ten take approximately 15%. This chain uses TRBV6-2 or TRBV6-3 with TRBJ2-5; no definite D call. This receptor was taken from a human donor with common variable immunodeficiency. The sequenced sample was peripheral blood mononuclear cells. The CDR3 protein is CASKSKGLQETQYF. Partial CDR3 DNA: TGTGCCAGCAAGAGTAAGGGTCTACAAGAGACC.